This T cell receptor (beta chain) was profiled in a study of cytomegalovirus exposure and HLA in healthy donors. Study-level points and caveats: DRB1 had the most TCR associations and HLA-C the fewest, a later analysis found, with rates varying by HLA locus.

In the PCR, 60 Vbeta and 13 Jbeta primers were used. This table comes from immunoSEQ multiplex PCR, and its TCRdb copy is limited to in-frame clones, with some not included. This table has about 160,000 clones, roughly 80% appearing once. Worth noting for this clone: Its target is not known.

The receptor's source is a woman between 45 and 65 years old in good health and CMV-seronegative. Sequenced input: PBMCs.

CDR3 nucleotides: TGTGCCTGGAGTGTAGGTAGCGGGATCGTTTACGAGCAGTACTTC. As protein: CAWSVGSGIVYEQYF. The chain is built from TRBV30 and TRBJ2-7; TRBD2 aligns across 8 bases. Per the germline V gene, CDR1 is GTSNPN and CDR2 is SVGIG (reference sequence). V was pared by 0 bases and J by 4 bases, with 8 bases of the junction left unmatched. The CDR3 is 15 residues long.